The clone carrying this T cell receptor beta chain was seen a few times. This sample is part of a study of early T cells in non-severe SARS-CoV-2 infection. TCRdb reprocessed the 5' RACE reads with MiXCR, giving one entry per CDR3 protein. This table has around 57,000 distinct CDR3 sequences, 8% appearing once. From germline, CDR1 is SQVTM and CDR2 ANQGSEA. The CDR3 is 11 residues long. The germline V and J ends were trimmed by 2 bases and 3 bases, with 4 bases remaining between them. The receptor was derived from an adult who was a healthcare worker with PCR-confirmed SARS-CoV-2 infection or an uninfected control (not recorded which). Sequenced material: whole blood. The rearrangement uses TRBV29-1 and TRBJ1-2; D ambiguous. CDR3 loop: CSVEQDYGYTF. CDR3 coding DNA: TGCAGCGTTGAACAGGACTATGGCTACACCTTC.